The 28 T cell receptor beta chains in this list originate from one sample, sequenced in a study of T cells in Graves' hyperthyroidism and ophthalmopathy. Amplification of TCR beta CDR3 regions was performed using RNA transcripts as template. When the TCR CDR3 underwent first-round RT-PCR, the HTBI primer set was used. TCRdb re-derived calls from the multiplex PCR reads in MiXCR, one entry per CDR3 protein. The data contain about 59,000 distinct CDR3 sequences, about 50% of them singletons. Sequencing was performed on blood. These receptor sequences come from a woman aged 55-69 years with Graves' ophthalmopathy.

The chain is built from TRBV7-2 and TRBJ1-1; 8 nucleotides match TRBD1. Germline V gene data show CDR1 as SGHTA and CDR2 as FQGNSA. The CDR3 loop spans 17 amino acids. The V and J ends lost 5 bases and 7 bases, in that order; junction bases with no gene match: 18. The CDR3 DNA reads TGTGCCAGCAGCCCACCCCCCTGGACAGGGCTGCCTTTTGAAGCTTTCTTT. It yields the protein CASSPPPWTGLPFEAFF. The whole variable domain, filled in from reference TRBV7-2 and TRBJ1-1, reads GAGVSQSPSNKVTEKGKDVELRCDPISGHTALYWYRQSLGQGLEFLIYFQGNSAPDKSGLPSDRFSAERTGGSVSTLTIQRTQQEDSAVYLCASSPPPWTGLPFEAFFGQGTRLTVV.

This clonotype was detected many times. The chain couples TRBV18 to TRBJ1-2; tentative D call: TRBD1 (6 bases). V lost 6 bases to trimming and J lost 6 bases, with 14 bases between them. The CDR3 is 13 residues long. The germline V gene encodes CDR1 KGHSH and CDR2 LQKENI. The CDR3 sequence: CASSGLKGDGYTF. The CDR3, as DNA: TGTGCCAGCTCGGGCTTGAAGGGGGATGGCTACACCTTC.

By share, this clonotype counts as medium-sized. The chain recombines TRBV20-1 with TRBJ1-6; TRBD1 aligns across 7 bases. CDR3 length equals 13 residues. Germline V gives CDR1 DFQATT, CDR2 SNEGSKA (reference sequence). With 3 bases clipped from V and 5 bases from J, the junction kept 1 base outside the gene matches. Here the CDR3 DNA reads TGCAGTGCTAGGGGACAGAATAATTCACCCCTCCACTTT. It specifies CSARGQNNSPLHF.

This clonotype showed up many times. This CDR3 reads CASSLRDTKGAFF. The CDR3 coding sequence is TGTGCCAGCAGTTTAAGGGACACGAAGGGAGCTTTCTTT. The chain employs TRBV12-3 or TRBV12-4 and TRBJ1-1; D might be TRBD1 (6 bases). CDR3 length: 13 residues. V was shortened by 2 bases and J by 10 bases, with 14 bases between the two germline ends.

This clonotype was observed a single time. The chain recombines TRBV2 with TRBJ2-5; D not resolved. Looked up from germline, CDR1 is SNHLY and CDR2 is FYNNEI. Trimming removed 1 base from V and 8 bases from J, with 8 bases in between. This CDR3 comprises 12 residues. For the CDR3, the DNA is TGTGCCAGCAGTGAAGATCGTAGCACCCAGTACTTC. Its protein product is CASSEDRSTQYF.

This clonotype was seen ten or more times. The chain's CDR3 is CSVASGTDKETQYF. CDR3 DNA: TGCAGTGTGGCGTCTGGGACTGACAAAGAGACCCAGTACTTC. The chain recombines TRBV20-1 with TRBJ2-5; D is possibly TRBD2 (6 bases). The germline gives CDR1 DFQATT, CDR2 SNEGSKA (reference sequence). Trimming left V 7 bases short and J 3 bases short, with 18 bases between. The CDR3 contains 14 residues.

This clonotype was picked up many times. CDR3 region: CASWGTGETDTQYF. CDR3 DNA sequence: TGTGCCAGCTGGGGGACAGGGGAGACAGATACGCAGTATTTT. The chain uses TRBV6-5 and TRBJ2-3; 10 positions agree with TRBD1. CDR3 length: 14 amino acids. V gave up 8 bases and J gave up 3 bases; unmatched junction bases: 5. The germline V gene encodes CDR1 MNHEY and CDR2 SVGAGI.

In this sample, this clonotype turned up a few times. The chain carries TRBV20-1 and TRBJ2-3, with D hard to call. The CDR3 has 11 residues. CDR1 is DFQATT and CDR2 is SNEGSKA in the germline V gene (reference sequence). The ends were cut back, 3 bases at V and 6 bases at J, with 7 bases in the middle. CDR3 region: CSARVRDTQYF. Written as DNA, the CDR3 is TGCAGTGCTAGGGTCAGGGATACGCAGTATTTT.

This clonotype was picked up many times. The J gene is TRBJ1-2, the V gene TRBV30; 7 nucleotides line up with TRBD1. Trimming removed 0 bases from V and 2 bases from J; junction bases left unmatched: 3. The CDR3 extends over 14 amino acids. Germline CDR1 is GTSNPN and CDR2 is SVGIG (reference sequence). The CDR3 sequence: CAWSVGGGNYGYTF. CDR3 DNA: TGTGCCTGGAGTGTAGGAGGGGGCAACTATGGCTACACCTTC.

Concerning this clonotype: Because it lacks the conserved phenylalanine or tryptophan at the end, this CDR3 is likely a read error. The genes are TRBV7-2 and TRBJ2-3; perhaps TRBD2 as D (6 bases). CDR3 size: 15 residues. Trimming removed 2 bases from V and 4 bases from J, with 13 bases in between. Germline V gene sequence: CDR1 SGHTA, CDR2 FQGNSA. For the CDR3, the DNA is TGTGCCAGCAGCTTAATGGGGGGTCGCGCAGATACGCAGTATTCC. It is translated as CASSLMGGRADTQYS.

The CDR3 is CSATGIYEQYF. For the CDR3, the DNA is TGCAGCGCCACAGGGATATACGAGCAGTACTTC. V and J are TRBV20-1 and TRBJ2-7, with a possible D match to TRBD1 (6 bases). In germline, CDR1 is DFQATT, CDR2 SNEGSKA (reference sequence). The CDR3 is 11 residues long.

This clonotype was found many times. Just one base apart from a much larger clone, this may be a read error. The chain uses TRBV12-3 or TRBV12-4 and TRBJ2-7, with 9 bases aligning to TRBD1. J was trimmed by 2 bases and V by 8 bases; bases with no gene match: 7. This CDR3 region has 14 residues. The CDR3 DNA is TGTGCCAGCGGTAGGACAGGGGACGCCTACGAGCAGTACTTC. It codes for CASGRTGDAYEQYF.

This clonotype was observed at least ten times. The chain links TRBV28 to TRBJ2-3; D gene uncertain. Per the germline V gene, CDR1 is MDHEN and CDR2 is SYDVKM. The V end lost 3 bases, the J end lost 4 bases, and 5 bases lay between the germline ends. This CDR3 is built from 12 residues. In nucleotides, the CDR3 is TGTGCCAGCAGTTTTGTACCAGATACGCAGTATTTT. Protein product: CASSFVPDTQYF.

This clonotype was recorded many times. The chain combines TRBV5-8 with TRBJ1-1, with a possible D match to TRBD1 (5 bases). V lost 0 bases and J lost 1, with 10 bases in between. From germline, CDR1 is SGHTS and CDR2 YDEGEE. The CDR3 is 15 amino acids. The CDR3 sequence: CASSLAGPKNTEAFF. For the CDR3, the DNA is TGTGCCAGCAGCTTGGCGGGACCGAAGAACACTGAAGCTTTCTTT.

The chain carries TRBV7-2 and TRBJ2-5, with TRBD2 matching over 7 bases. Germline CDR1 reads SGHTA; CDR2 reads FQGNSA. The CDR3 extends over 16 amino acids. Germline trimming cut 4 bases from V and 1 base from J; bases unmatched to any gene: 9. DNA of the CDR3: TGTGCCAGCAGCTACAGGCTAGCGGAGTTCCAAGAGACCCAGTACTTC. Residues: CASSYRLAEFQETQYF. Drawing the rest from reference TRBV7-2 and TRBJ2-5, the complete variable domain is GAGVSQSPSNKVTEKGKDVELRCDPISGHTALYWYRQSLGQGLEFLIYFQGNSAPDKSGLPSDRFSAERTGGSVSTLTIQRTQQEDSAVYLCASSYRLAEFQETQYFGPGTRLLVL.

This clonotype has a count of ten or more. The J gene is TRBJ2-2, the V gene TRBV9; TRBD2 aligns across 9 bases. Germline V gene sequence: CDR1 SGDLS, CDR2 YYNGEE. After removal of 4 bases from V and 3 bases from J, the junction contained 10 bases not matched to a gene. The CDR3 loop spans 17 amino acids. The CDR3: CASSPDAGGEDTGELFF. The DNA of the CDR3 is TGTGCCAGCAGCCCTGACGCGGGGGGGGAGGACACCGGGGAGCTGTTTTTT.

This clonotype was counted at least ten times. The chain couples TRBV19 to TRBJ1-1, with unresolved D. V lost 3 bases and J lost 8, with 16 bases in between. The germline V gene encodes CDR1 LNHDA and CDR2 SQIVND (reference sequence). This CDR3 contains 14 residues. The CDR3 DNA reads TGTGCCAGTAGTATCGGCGGTGGCTTCCCAGAAGCTTTCTTT. This sequence encodes CASSIGGGFPEAFF.

This clonotype was detected ten times or more. CDR3 nucleotides: TGTGCCAGCAGTGAGGGGACAGGGGATAATTCACCCCTCCACTTT. Its translation is CASSEGTGDNSPLHF. The chain links TRBV6-4 to TRBJ1-6; 10 bases agree with TRBD1. Germline CDR1 is MRHNA and CDR2 is SNTAGT. V lost 3 bases and J lost 5; bases outside the gene matches: 1. The CDR3 spans 15 residues.

This clonotype is medium-sized (0.01 to 0.1%). The CDR3 DNA reads as TGTGCCAGCAGCTTAGAGGGCAATAGGGGAAACACCATATATTTT. This encodes CASSLEGNRGNTIYF. The V call is TRBV7-6, the J call TRBJ1-3; D not resolved. Germline values: CDR1 SGHVS, CDR2 FNYEAQ. Trimming left V 1 base short and J 4 bases short, with 11 bases between. This CDR3 spans 15 amino acids.

This clonotype has ten or more counts. V is TRBV6-1 and J is TRBJ2-1; TRBD1 is a possible D gene (5 bases). CDR3 length: 15 amino acids. Germline assignment: CDR1 MNHNS and CDR2 SASEGT. Deletions cut 1 base from V and 4 bases from J, with 11 bases between. The CDR3: CASSEGYGAYNEQFF. CDR3 nucleotide sequence: TGTGCCAGCAGTGAAGGGTATGGGGCTTACAATGAGCAGTTCTTC.

This clonotype showed up many times. The rearrangement uses TRBV7-9 and TRBJ2-3; 12 nucleotides match TRBD2. The CDR3 consists of 16 residues. Germline V gene data show CDR1 as SEHNR and CDR2 as FQNEAQ (reference sequence). After removal of 4 bases from V and 5 bases from J, the junction contained 7 bases not matched to a gene. In DNA form, the CDR3 reads TGTGCCAGCAGCTCGACTAGCGGGGGCGTTTTAGATACGCAGTATTTT. Translation: CASSSTSGGVLDTQYF.

V gene TRBV10-1 combines with J gene TRBJ2-3, with TRBD2 as a possible D gene (6 bases). CDR1 and CDR2 from the germline V gene are WNHNN and SYGVQD (reference sequence). This CDR3 region has 15 residues. V lost 4 bases and J 2 bases, leaving 13 bases between the germline ends. The DNA for the CDR3 is TGCGCCAGCAGTGCTAGGTGGGGGGTCACAGATACGCAGTATTTT. Protein product: CASSARWGVTDTQYF.

This chain connects TRBV20-1 to TRBJ2-1; weak D call: TRBD2 (7 bases). Germline V gives CDR1 DFQATT, CDR2 SNEGSKA (reference sequence). The CDR3 covers 14 residues. V lost 3 bases and J 5 bases, leaving 14 bases between the germline ends. The CDR3 DNA reads TGCAGTGCTAGTCTGGAGGGGGGGGACAATGAGCAGTTCTTC. It is translated as CSASLEGGDNEQFF.

This clonotype has just a few counts. The J gene is TRBJ2-1, the V gene TRBV25-1; TRBD1 aligns across 9 bases. The CDR3 extends over 11 amino acids. Germline V gives CDR1 MGHDK, CDR2 SYGVNS. Losses at the gene ends were 6 bases for V and 15 bases for J; bases not matched to a gene: 6. CDR3 nucleotide sequence: TGTGCCAGCAGCCAAACAGGGGGCCCGTTCTTC. Amino acid sequence: CASSQTGGPFF. Supplemented by reference TRBV25-1 and TRBJ2-1, the full variable domain reads EADIYQTPRYLVIGTGKKITLECSQTMGHDKMYWYQQDPGMELHLIHYSYGVNSTEKGDLSSESTVSRIRTEHFPLTLESARPSHTSQYLCASSQTGGPFFGPGTRLTVL.

V gene TRBV12-5 combines with J gene TRBJ2-5, with a weak D call TRBD2 (7 bases). Trimming cost V 6 bases and J 3 bases, with 20 bases left between them. The CDR3 is 16 amino acids. Germline CDR1 reads LGHNT; CDR2 reads FRNRAP. The CDR3 DNA reads TGTGCTAGTGGACCTGGGGGAGGGGGTTTTGAAGAGACCCAGTACTTC. Translation: CASGPGGGGFEETQYF.

The rearrangement links TRBV5-1 to TRBJ1-4, with D maybe TRBD1 (6 bases). V was trimmed by 4 bases and J by 6 bases, leaving 13 bases between them. In germline, CDR1 is SGHRS, CDR2 YFSETQ. The CDR3 is made up of 14 amino acids. Here the CDR3 DNA reads TGCGCCAGCAGCCTTAGGGGGTCTGATGAAAAACTGTTTTTT. It codes for CASSLRGSDEKLFF.

This rearrangement joins TRBV6-6 to TRBJ2-7; perhaps D is TRBD1 or TRBD2 (5 bases each). V dropped 5 bases and J dropped 2 bases, with 13 bases sitting between them. The CDR3 is 14 residues long. CDR1 is MNHNY, CDR2 SVGAGI, per germline (reference sequence). CDR3 loop: CASSAGTAAYEQYF. In DNA, the CDR3 is TGTGCCAGCAGTGCCGGGACCGCCGCCTACGAGCAGTACTTC.

The chain is built from TRBV20-1 and TRBJ2-3, with TRBD2 matching over 12 bases. V dropped 5 bases and J dropped 2; count of bases not matched to a gene: 5. Germline loops: CDR1 DFQATT, CDR2 SNEGSKA (reference sequence). The CDR3 covers 15 residues. The CDR3 loop is CSAPRTSGNTDTQYF. Here the CDR3 DNA reads TGCAGTGCTCCTCGGACTAGCGGGAACACAGATACGCAGTATTTT.